This T cell receptor (beta chain) comes out of a study of control samples from healthy donors and cancer patients. Profiled with immunoSEQ multiplex PCR; TCRdb holds only in-frame clones, not every one. Altogether 200,000 or so clones are present, 90% to 95% being singletons, with the ten largest covering about 1.6%. The CDR3 runs 15 residues. V gave up 5 bases and J gave up 4 bases, with 17 bases separating them. The germline V gene has CDR1 LNHNV and CDR2 YYDKDF (reference sequence). This clonotype was obtained from a man aged 50-60 years in good health. The sample was blood. The rearrangement joins TRBV15 to TRBJ1-2, with unresolved D. CDR3 loop: CATSAQHTALYGYTF. In nucleotides, the CDR3 is TGTGCCACCAGCGCCCAGCACACCGCCCTCTATGGCTACACCTTC.